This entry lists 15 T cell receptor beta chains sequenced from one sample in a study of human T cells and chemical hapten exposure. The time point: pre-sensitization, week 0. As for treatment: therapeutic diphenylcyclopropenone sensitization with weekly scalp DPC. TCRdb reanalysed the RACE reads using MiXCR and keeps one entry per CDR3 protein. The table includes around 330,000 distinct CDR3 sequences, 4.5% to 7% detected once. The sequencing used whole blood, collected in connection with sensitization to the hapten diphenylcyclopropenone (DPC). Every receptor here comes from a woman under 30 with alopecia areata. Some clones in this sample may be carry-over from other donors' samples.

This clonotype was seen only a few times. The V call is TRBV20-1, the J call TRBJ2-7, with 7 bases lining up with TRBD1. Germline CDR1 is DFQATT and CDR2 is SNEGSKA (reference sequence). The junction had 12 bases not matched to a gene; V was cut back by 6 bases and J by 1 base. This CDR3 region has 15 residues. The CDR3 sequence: CSASGRDSRSYEQYF. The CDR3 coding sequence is TGCAGTGCCTCAGGCCGGGACAGCCGATCCTACGAGCAGTACTTC.

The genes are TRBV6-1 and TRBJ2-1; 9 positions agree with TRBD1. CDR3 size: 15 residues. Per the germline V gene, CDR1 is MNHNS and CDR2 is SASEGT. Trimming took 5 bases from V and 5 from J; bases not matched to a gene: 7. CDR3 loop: CASSNAGTGNNEQFF. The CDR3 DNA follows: TGTGCCAGCAGTAATGCCGGGACAGGGAACAATGAGCAGTTCTTC.

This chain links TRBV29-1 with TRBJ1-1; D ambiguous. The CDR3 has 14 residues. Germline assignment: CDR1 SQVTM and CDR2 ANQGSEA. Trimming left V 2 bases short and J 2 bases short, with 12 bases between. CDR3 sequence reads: CSVESTGSNTEAFF. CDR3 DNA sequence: TGCAGCGTTGAATCGACCGGGAGCAACACTGAAGCTTTCTTT.

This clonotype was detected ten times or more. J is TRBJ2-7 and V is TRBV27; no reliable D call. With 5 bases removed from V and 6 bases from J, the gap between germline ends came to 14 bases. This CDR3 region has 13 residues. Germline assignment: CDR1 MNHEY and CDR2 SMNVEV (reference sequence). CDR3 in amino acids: CASSIGPMVEQYF. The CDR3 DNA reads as TGTGCCAGCAGTATAGGTCCGATGGTCGAGCAGTACTTC.

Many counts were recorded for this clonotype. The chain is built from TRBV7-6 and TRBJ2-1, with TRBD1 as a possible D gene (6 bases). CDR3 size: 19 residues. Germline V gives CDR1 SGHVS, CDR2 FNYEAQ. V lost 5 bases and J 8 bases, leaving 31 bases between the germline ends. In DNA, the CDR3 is TGTGCCAGCAGCCCCGGGACATTCCAAGAACGGGACCAACGAGATGAGCAGTTCTTC. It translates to CASSPGTFQERDQRDEQFF.

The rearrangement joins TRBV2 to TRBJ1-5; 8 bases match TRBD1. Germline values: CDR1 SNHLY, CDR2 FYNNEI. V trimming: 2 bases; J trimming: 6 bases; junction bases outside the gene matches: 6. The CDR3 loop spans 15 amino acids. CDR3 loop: CASSERATGGQPQHF. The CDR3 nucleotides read TGTGCCAGCAGTGAAAGGGCAACAGGGGGTCAGCCCCAGCATTTT.

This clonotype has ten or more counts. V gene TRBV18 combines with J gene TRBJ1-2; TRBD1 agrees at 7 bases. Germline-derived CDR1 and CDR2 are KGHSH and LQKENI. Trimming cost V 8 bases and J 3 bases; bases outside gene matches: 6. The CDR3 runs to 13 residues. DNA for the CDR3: TGTGCCAGCAGCCCCGACAGGGACTATGGCTACACCTTC. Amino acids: CASSPDRDYGYTF.

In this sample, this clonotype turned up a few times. CDR3 residues: CSARKTEGTYEQYF. Here the CDR3 DNA reads TGCAGTGCTAGAAAGACAGAGGGTACCTACGAGCAGTACTTC. This chain connects TRBV20-1 to TRBJ2-7; D is possibly TRBD1 or TRBD2 (5 bases each). Germline CDR1 reads DFQATT; CDR2 reads SNEGSKA (reference sequence). The ends were cut back, 2 bases at V and 2 bases at J, with 13 bases in the middle. The CDR3 runs 14 residues.

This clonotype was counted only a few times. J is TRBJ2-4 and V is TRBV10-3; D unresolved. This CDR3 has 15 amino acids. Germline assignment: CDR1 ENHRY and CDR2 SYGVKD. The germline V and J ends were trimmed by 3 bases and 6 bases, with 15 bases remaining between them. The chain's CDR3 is CAISEGDRSGNIQYF. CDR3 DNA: TGTGCCATCAGTGAAGGCGATCGGTCGGGAAACATTCAGTACTTC.

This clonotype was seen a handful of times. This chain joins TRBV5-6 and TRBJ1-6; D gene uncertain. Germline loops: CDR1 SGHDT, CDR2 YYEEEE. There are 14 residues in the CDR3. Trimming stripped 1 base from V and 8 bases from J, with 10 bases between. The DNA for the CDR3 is TGTGCCAGCAGCTTGCTGGAACTACATTCACCCCTCCACTTT. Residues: CASSLLELHSPLHF.

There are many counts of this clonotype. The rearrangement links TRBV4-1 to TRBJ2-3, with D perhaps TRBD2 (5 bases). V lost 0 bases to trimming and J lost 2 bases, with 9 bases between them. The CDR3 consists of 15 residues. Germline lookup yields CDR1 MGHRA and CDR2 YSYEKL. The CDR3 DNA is TGCGCCAGCAGCCAAGATCGGGATAACACAGATACGCAGTATTTT. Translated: CASSQDRDNTDTQYF.

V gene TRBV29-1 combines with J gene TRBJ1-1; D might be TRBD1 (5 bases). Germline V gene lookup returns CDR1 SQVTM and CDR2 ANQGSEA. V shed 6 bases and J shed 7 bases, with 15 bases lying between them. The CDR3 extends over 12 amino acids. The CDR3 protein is CSVPARDGEAFF. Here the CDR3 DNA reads TGCAGCGTGCCGGCCAGGGATGGTGAAGCTTTCTTT.

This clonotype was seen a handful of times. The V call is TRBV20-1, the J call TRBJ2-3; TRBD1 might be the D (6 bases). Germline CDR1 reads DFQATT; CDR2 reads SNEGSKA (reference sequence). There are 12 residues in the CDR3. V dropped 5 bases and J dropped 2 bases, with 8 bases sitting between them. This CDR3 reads CSAWDNTDTQYF. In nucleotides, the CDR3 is TGCAGTGCTTGGGACAACACAGATACGCAGTATTTT.

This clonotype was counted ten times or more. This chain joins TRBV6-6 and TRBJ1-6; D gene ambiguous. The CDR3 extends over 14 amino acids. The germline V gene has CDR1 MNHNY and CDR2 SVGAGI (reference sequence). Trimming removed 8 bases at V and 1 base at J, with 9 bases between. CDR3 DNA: TGTGCCAGCGTGCAAGGATCCTATAATTCACCCCTCCACTTT. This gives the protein CASVQGSYNSPLHF.

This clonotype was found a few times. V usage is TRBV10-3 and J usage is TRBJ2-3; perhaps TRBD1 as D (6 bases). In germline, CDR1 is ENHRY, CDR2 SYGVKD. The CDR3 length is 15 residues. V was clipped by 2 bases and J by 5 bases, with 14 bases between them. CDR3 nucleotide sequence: TGTGCCATCAGTGAGGGGACAAATTGGGGAGATACGCAGTATTTT. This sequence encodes CAISEGTNWGDTQYF.